A selection of T cell receptor beta chains follows, all from one sample in a study of blood T cell repertoires in COVID-19. Produced via immunoSEQ multiplex PCR; TCRdb's table is partial and in-frame only. The sample carries 99,000 or so clones, roughly 86% recorded once. The material sequenced was peripheral blood. Receptors were obtained from a woman aged 60 to 75 in a cohort sampled during active or convalescent COVID-19. CDR3s include the opening cysteine and the closing phenylalanine or tryptophan. The order of the fields is D gene, clone size, J gene, V gene, CDR3 DNA, CDR3 protein. A D gene is named only where the DNA matches it firmly. Part of the rows lack a size; the others show once, few, many or a class for expanded clones.

d_call: NA; clone_size: NA; j_call: TRBJ1-2; v_call: TRBV28; cdr3_nt: TGTGCCAGCGTTACATTTCCGGGGGGTTACACCTTC; cdr3_aa: CASVTFPGGYTF
d_call: NA; clone_size: NA; j_call: TRBJ2-2; v_call: TRBV2; cdr3_nt: TGTGCCAGCAGTGAGCCCCCGGGACTTAACACCGGGGAGCTGTTTTTT; cdr3_aa: CASSEPPGLNTGELFF
d_call: NA; clone_size: NA; j_call: TRBJ2-5; v_call: TRBV9; cdr3_nt: TGTGCCAGCAGCCTCGGACAGCCCCAAGAGACCCAGTACTTC; cdr3_aa: CASSLGQPQETQYF
d_call: NA; clone_size: NA; j_call: TRBJ2-7; v_call: TRBV5-1; cdr3_nt: TGCGCCAGCAGGTGGGCACAGGGTGAAACTCTCGAGCAGTACTTC; cdr3_aa: CASRWAQGETLEQYF
d_call: NA; clone_size: once; j_call: TRBJ1-1; v_call: TRBV19; cdr3_nt: TGTGCCAGTAGTATAGTTAAGGTCGGGGGGAACACTGAAGCTTTCTTT; cdr3_aa: CASSIVKVGGNTEAFF
d_call: TRBD1; clone_size: NA; j_call: TRBJ2-5; v_call: TRBV18; cdr3_nt: TGTGCCAGCTCGCCCACTCTTAGACAGGGGCCCCAAGAGACCCAGTACTTC; cdr3_aa: CASSPTLRQGPQETQYF
d_call: TRBD1; clone_size: NA; j_call: TRBJ1-2; v_call: TRBV30; cdr3_nt: TGTGCCTGGAGTTTCTCCCTGGACAGGAATGGCTACACCTTC; cdr3_aa: CAWSFSLDRNGYTF
d_call: NA; clone_size: NA; j_call: TRBJ1-1; v_call: TRBV6-4; cdr3_nt: TGTGCCAGCAGTGACTCAGGCCGCGGTGAAGCTTTCTTT; cdr3_aa: CASSDSGRGEAFF
d_call: TRBD1; clone_size: NA; j_call: TRBJ2-6; v_call: TRBV6-6; cdr3_nt: TGTGCCAGCAGTGCACAGGGGTTCTCTGGGGCCAACGTCCTGACTTTC; cdr3_aa: CASSAQGFSGANVLTF
d_call: NA; clone_size: NA; j_call: TRBJ1-5; v_call: TRBV19; cdr3_nt: TGTGCCAGTAGTACTACACCGGCCGGAGGCAATCAGCCCCAGCATTTT; cdr3_aa: CASSTTPAGGNQPQHF
d_call: TRBD1; clone_size: NA; j_call: TRBJ1-6; v_call: TRBV9; cdr3_nt: TGTGCCAGCAGCCTCAGGGGGAGTAATTCACCCCTCCACTTT; cdr3_aa: CASSLRGSNSPLHF
d_call: NA; clone_size: NA; j_call: TRBJ1-2; v_call: TRBV27; cdr3_nt: TGTGCCAGCAGTTTAAACAACCTCTATGGCTACACCTTC; cdr3_aa: CASSLNNLYGYTF
d_call: NA; clone_size: NA; j_call: TRBJ2-5; v_call: TRBV3-1/TRBV3-2; cdr3_nt: TGTGCCAGCAACCCACTCCTTGGAGAGACCCAGTACTTC; cdr3_aa: CASNPLLGETQYF
d_call: TRBD1; clone_size: NA; j_call: TRBJ1-1; v_call: TRBV9; cdr3_nt: TGTGCCAGCAGCTTCGGACAGGCATCCAGGACTGAAGCTTTCTTT; cdr3_aa: CASSFGQASRTEAFF
d_call: TRBD1; clone_size: NA; j_call: TRBJ2-5; v_call: TRBV5-1; cdr3_nt: TGCGCCAGCAGCTCGCCAACAGGGGTAGGCGAGACCCAGTACTTC; cdr3_aa: CASSSPTGVGETQYF
d_call: NA; clone_size: NA; j_call: TRBJ1-1; v_call: TRBV5-1; cdr3_nt: TGCGCCAGCAGCTCTGGCGGGGGCGAAGCTTTCTTT; cdr3_aa: CASSSGGGEAFF
d_call: NA; clone_size: NA; j_call: TRBJ1-2; v_call: TRBV3-1/TRBV3-2; cdr3_nt: TGTGCCAGCAGCCAAGGATCGGGCACCCCAGGGGGCTACACCTTC; cdr3_aa: CASSQGSGTPGGYTF
d_call: NA; clone_size: NA; j_call: TRBJ2-1; v_call: TRBV5-1; cdr3_nt: TGCGCCAGCAGCCCAAACTCCCTAAGCTCCTACAATGAGCAGTTCTTC; cdr3_aa: CASSPNSLSSYNEQFF
d_call: TRBD2; clone_size: NA; j_call: TRBJ2-1; v_call: TRBV15; cdr3_nt: TGTGCCACCAGCAGAGGGTCTAGCGGGGGAAAGGGGGAGCAGTTCTTC; cdr3_aa: CATSRGSSGGKGEQFF
d_call: TRBD1; clone_size: NA; j_call: TRBJ2-2; v_call: TRBV18; cdr3_nt: TGTGCCAGCTCACCACCAACTGGACAGGGGGACACCGGGGAGCTGTTTTTT; cdr3_aa: CASSPPTGQGDTGELFF
d_call: NA; clone_size: NA; j_call: TRBJ2-1; v_call: TRBV27; cdr3_nt: TGTGCCAGCAGTCTCATAGGGGGGGATGAGCAGTTCTTC; cdr3_aa: CASSLIGGDEQFF
d_call: NA; clone_size: NA; j_call: TRBJ1-4; v_call: TRBV5-1; cdr3_nt: TGCGCCAGCAGCCCTGCCACTGCAACTAATGAAAAACTGTTTTTT; cdr3_aa: CASSPATATNEKLFF
d_call: NA; clone_size: NA; j_call: TRBJ1-5; v_call: TRBV7-8; cdr3_nt: TGTGCCAGCAGCTCAATGGGGAGAAATAGCAATCAGCCCCAGCATTTT; cdr3_aa: CASSSMGRNSNQPQHF
d_call: TRBD1; clone_size: NA; j_call: TRBJ1-2; v_call: TRBV5-1; cdr3_nt: TGCGCCAGCAGCTGGGGGGACAGGCCTAACTATGGCTACACCTTC; cdr3_aa: CASSWGDRPNYGYTF
d_call: NA; clone_size: NA; j_call: TRBJ1-2; v_call: TRBV25-1; cdr3_nt: TGTGCCAGCGGGATTGGAGGTGGCTACACCTTC; cdr3_aa: CASGIGGGYTF
d_call: NA; clone_size: NA; j_call: TRBJ1-5; v_call: TRBV6-5; cdr3_nt: TGTGCCAGCGGACGGGGGGGGAGCAATCAGCCCCAGCATTTT; cdr3_aa: CASGRGGSNQPQHF
d_call: TRBD2; clone_size: once; j_call: TRBJ2-1; v_call: TRBV10-1; cdr3_nt: TGCGCCAGCAGTGCAGGGACTAGCGGACACAATGAGCAGTTCTTC; cdr3_aa: CASSAGTSGHNEQFF
d_call: TRBD1; clone_size: NA; j_call: TRBJ1-3; v_call: TRBV5-1; cdr3_nt: TGCGCCAGCAGCCCGGGAGGGACAGTACCTGGAAACACCATATATTTT; cdr3_aa: CASSPGGTVPGNTIYF
d_call: NA; clone_size: once; j_call: TRBJ2-3; v_call: TRBV2; cdr3_nt: TGTGCCAGCAGCTTGACTACCCGGGGATCAGATACGCAGTATTTT; cdr3_aa: CASSLTTRGSDTQYF
d_call: TRBD1; clone_size: NA; j_call: TRBJ1-1; v_call: TRBV5-1; cdr3_nt: TGCGCCAGCAGCTTTTCGGGACAGGGAGTGACTGAAGCTTTCTTT; cdr3_aa: CASSFSGQGVTEAFF
d_call: NA; clone_size: NA; j_call: TRBJ1-1; v_call: TRBV3-1/TRBV3-2; cdr3_nt: TGTGCCAGCAGTCATACAGAGGGTCGCCCTGAAGCTTTCTTT; cdr3_aa: CASSHTEGRPEAFF
d_call: NA; clone_size: NA; j_call: TRBJ1-1; v_call: TRBV27; cdr3_nt: TGTGCCAGCAGTTTAGGGGGGGGCAGCACTGAAGCTTTCTTT; cdr3_aa: CASSLGGGSTEAFF
d_call: TRBD2; clone_size: few; j_call: TRBJ2-1; v_call: TRBV19; cdr3_nt: TGTGCCATCGCCCCCCGACTAGCGGGATACAATGAGCAGTTCTTC; cdr3_aa: CAIAPRLAGYNEQFF
d_call: TRBD2; clone_size: NA; j_call: TRBJ2-1; v_call: TRBV5-1; cdr3_nt: TGCGCCAGCAGCCATCTAGCGGGGAGCTCCTACAATGAGCAGTTCTTC; cdr3_aa: CASSHLAGSSYNEQFF
d_call: TRBD2; clone_size: few; j_call: TRBJ2-1; v_call: TRBV5-1; cdr3_nt: TGCGCCAGCAGCTTGGGACTAGCGGGAGGGGATGAGCAGTTCTTC; cdr3_aa: CASSLGLAGGDEQFF
d_call: TRBD2; clone_size: NA; j_call: TRBJ2-1; v_call: TRBV9; cdr3_nt: TGTGCCAGCAGCGGAGGACTAGCGGCCTCCTACAATGAGCAGTTCTTC; cdr3_aa: CASSGGLAASYNEQFF
d_call: TRBD1; clone_size: NA; j_call: TRBJ1-2; v_call: TRBV5-1; cdr3_nt: TGCGCCAGCAGCTTGGTAGGGGGCCAGGACTATGGCTACACCTTC; cdr3_aa: CASSLVGGQDYGYTF